Below, one T cell receptor (beta chain) is given with its context. Its specificity is not known. There are 18 residues in the CDR3. V shed 5 bases and J 0 bases; nucleotides not matched to a gene: 11. Germline V gene data show CDR1 as SGHTA and CDR2 as FQGTGA. Libraries were made from TCR beta cDNA, and they carried unique molecular identifiers. TCRdb recomputed calls from the PCR reads with MiXCR, one row per CDR3 protein. Of about 500,000 distinct CDR3 sequences in the sample, under 55% were seen once. The data derive from a study of post-analysis software for immune sequencing data. Study findings and constraints: The study found TRBV5-6, TRBV5-1 and TRBV20-1 among five or six TRBV segments more frequent in patients than controls. Clustering by F measure revealed strong co-clustering among samples prepared together in one batch.

This sequence was found in a girl aged 10 to 17 with multiple sclerosis. The chain has TRBV7-3 and TRBJ2-1; 9 nucleotides align to TRBD1. The sample was blood. For the CDR3, the DNA is TGTGCCAGCAGCCCAAAGGGACAGGGAACGCTCTCCTACAATGAGCAGTTCTTC. Translating it yields CASSPKGQGTLSYNEQFF. Full variable domain (rest looked up from reference TRBV7-3 and TRBJ2-1): GAGVSQTPSNKVTEKGKYVELRCDPISGHTALYWYRQSLGQGPEFLIYFQGTGAADDSGLPNDRFFAVRPEGSVSTLKIQRTERGDSAVYLCASSPKGQGTLSYNEQFFGPGTRLTVL.